These 6 T cell receptor beta chains originate from one sample sequenced in a study of early T cells in non-severe SARS-CoV-2 infection. TCRdb used MiXCR to reprocess the 5' RACE reads, holding one entry per CDR3 protein. The sample shows 65,000 to 85,000 distinct CDR3 sequences, 13% of them seen only once. Sequenced material: whole blood. The source is an adult who was a healthcare worker with PCR-confirmed SARS-CoV-2 infection or an uninfected control (not recorded which).

This chain joins TRBV7-9 and TRBJ1-1; D not resolved. The germline V and J ends were trimmed by 3 bases and 1 base, with 12 bases remaining between them. Germline values: CDR1 SEHNR, CDR2 FQNEAQ (reference sequence). The CDR3 has 15 amino acids. The CDR3 is CASSFWRPPNTEAFF. The CDR3 DNA reads as TGTGCCAGCAGCTTCTGGAGACCTCCGAACACTGAAGCTTTCTTT.

This chain connects TRBV6-2 or TRBV6-3 to TRBJ2-1, with 10 bases fitting TRBD2. V lost 6 bases and J lost 1; bases outside the gene matches: 6. The CDR3 runs 16 residues. Germline-derived CDR1 and CDR2 are MNHEY and SVGEGT. CDR3 region: CASSPGLAQSYNEQFF. The CDR3 nucleotides read TGTGCCAGCAGCCCGGGACTAGCGCAATCCTACAATGAGCAGTTCTTC.

The chain is built from TRBV20-1 and TRBJ2-7; 8 bases agree with TRBD1. The CDR3 contains 15 residues. Trimming took 0 bases from V and 4 from J; bases not matched to a gene: 8. The germline gives CDR1 DFQATT, CDR2 SNEGSKA (reference sequence). CDR3: CSARDPGTGGYEQYF. As DNA, the CDR3 is TGCAGTGCTAGAGATCCGGGGACAGGAGGGTACGAGCAGTACTTC.

V and J are TRBV6-5 and TRBJ2-2; D not resolved. V was pared by 2 bases and J by 5 bases, with 3 bases between. This CDR3 comprises 12 residues. Germline V lookup: CDR1 MNHEY, CDR2 SVGAGI. DNA of the CDR3: TGTGCCAGCAGTTACAGGACCGGGGAGCTGTTTTTT. This encodes CASSYRTGELFF.

This clonotype was counted at least ten times. V gene TRBV7-9 combines with J gene TRBJ1-3; no clear D. CDR1 is SEHNR and CDR2 is FQNEAQ in the germline V gene (reference sequence). CDR3 size: 15 residues. Between the trimmed V and J ends, which lost 5 bases and 0 bases, there was a span of 11 bases. The CDR3 loop reads CASSPDGYSGNTIYF. In DNA form, the CDR3 reads TGTGCCAGCAGCCCCGACGGATACTCTGGAAACACCATATATTTT. The variable domain in full, with the rest retrieved from reference TRBV7-9 and TRBJ1-3, is DTGVSQNPRHKITKRGQNVTFRCDPISEHNRLYWYRQTLGQGPEFLTYFQNEAQLEKSRLLSDRFSAERPKGSFSTLEIQRTEQGDSAMYLCASSPDGYSGNTIYFGEGSWLTVV.

In this sample, this clonotype is medium-sized. V and J are TRBV20-1 and TRBJ2-3; D might be TRBD1 (6 bases). Germline V gene lookup returns CDR1 DFQATT and CDR2 SNEGSKA (reference sequence). The CDR3 runs 14 residues. CDR3 nucleotide sequence: TGCGCCCTGGGGGCCGTCATCCACACAGATACGCAGTATTTT. This gives the protein CALGAVIHTDTQYF.